This TCR gamma chain was profiled in a study of intestinal T cells in coeliac disease. Genomic DNA came from ten 5-µm formalin-fixed paraffin-embedded scrolls per case. Using about 210 ng of biopsy DNA, TRG was amplified with LymphoTrack primers. TCRdb re-called clones from the multiplex PCR reads using CATT. The sample shows about 820 gamma-chain clones, around 42% of them seen only once. This clone was counted between two and nine times. The TCR originated in a human donor with celiac disease. The sequencing sample was made of a duodenal biopsy.

The DNA for the CDR3 is TGTGCCACCTGGGATCCTCCTTATTATAAGAAACTCTTT. Translated, it gives CATWDPPYYKKLF. The rearrangement joins TRGV8 to TRGJ1 or TRGJ2. Germline CDR1 VENAVY, CDR2 YDSYNSRV. This CDR3 comprises 13 residues. The V segment lost 3 bases and the J segment 3 bases; nucleotides outside the gene matches: 5.